The sequence of this T cell receptor beta chain was determined in a study of T cell responses to AZD1222 COVID-19 vaccine (dated by TCRdb to the early 2020s). Background for the entire study: AZD1222 recipients whose second dose came at about 4 weeks and those whose second dose came at about 12 weeks were combined into one group, since spike-specific TCR depth and breadth did not differ between the two schedules. Enrollment into the trials was organized by age into subgroups of 18-55, 56-69 and 70-plus years, and those subgroups contained approximately 150, 30 and 60 TCR-sequenced participants, respectively. TCR sequencing covered 233 trial participants: 200 to 210 given two doses of AZD1222 and approximately 26 given two doses of MenACWY control vaccine.

This specimen's time point label, per the study, means: baseline before first vaccination. The vaccinee samples were drawn from two UK trials, COV001 and COV002, one of which was a single-blind randomized controlled phase 2/3 trial testing AZD1222 (ChAdOx1 nCoV-19) in healthy adults. Trial participant PBMC samples were collected at day 0 and day 28 after the second dose for TCRbeta chain sequencing. The CDR3 sequence holds 15 residues, the cysteine and phenylalanine included. Just CDR3 DNA is preserved here, 45 bases in frame from base 1. CDR1 and CDR2, looked up from the germline V gene, are KGHDR and SFDVKD. Relative to germline, V is missing 5 bases and J is missing 9 bases, with 9 bases of the junction outside any gene match. Overall study results and their limits: Conclusions about previously exposed vaccinees are limited because only 5 or 6 AZD1222 recipients were SARS-CoV-2 seropositive at baseline. In the small 56-69-year group, the increase in depth fell short of significance, most likely because of low power. Because no day 14 peak-response samples were available, the repertoires could be characterized only after the peak T cell response. Most participants were white British and females outnumbered males, and the authors suggested that clonal diversity may have been underestimated. Nearly half of unique spike-specific TCRs reportedly recognized epitopes outside regions mutated in the B.1.351 and B.1.1.7 variants. After two AZD1222 doses, spike-specific TCR breadth and depth were significantly higher than at day 0 and than in MenACWY recipients. The whole spike protein was spanned by vaccine-associated CD4 TCRs, and dominant responses were seen in regions 160-218 and 743-854.

As for this clone: What this receptor recognizes is not known. Nothing much larger sits one base from this clone, and base qualities are not available.

The CDR3 regions of human TCRbeta chains were analyzed by immunosequencing. In the original analysis: TCRs in the repertoires were compared against a reference library of SARS-CoV-2-specific TCRs that had been generated with the MIRA antigen-specificity platform. Breadth meant the fraction of unique TCRs that were SARS-CoV-2-associated, whereas depth meant the fraction of total T cells that were SARS-CoV-2-associated. Each spike-specific TCR was assigned to its reactive spike region and to a CD4 or CD8 class using the MIRA data. Log10-transformed breadth and depth values were compared by one-way ANOVA with Sidak's multiple comparisons tests. TCRdb holds this immuneACCESS table with in-frame rearrangements only. Some clones are missing; in checked studies, unresolved V genes explain under half, and the rest has no known cause. D and trimming come from the DNA, and the V and J calls and clone size come from that table. The sample has some 120,000 clones on record, roughly 86% of them singletons. Approximately 4.8% of the sample is in the top ten clones.

This specimen consisted of peripheral blood, obtained on day 0 of AZD1222 vaccination. The chain links TRBV24-1 with TRBJ1-6, and TRBD1 aligns with 7 junction nucleotides. This TCR was sampled from an adult in good health. The bases read TGTGCCACCAGTGGGCGGGACAGAAGGACTTCACCCCTCCACTTT. This translates into CATSGRDRRTSPLHF.